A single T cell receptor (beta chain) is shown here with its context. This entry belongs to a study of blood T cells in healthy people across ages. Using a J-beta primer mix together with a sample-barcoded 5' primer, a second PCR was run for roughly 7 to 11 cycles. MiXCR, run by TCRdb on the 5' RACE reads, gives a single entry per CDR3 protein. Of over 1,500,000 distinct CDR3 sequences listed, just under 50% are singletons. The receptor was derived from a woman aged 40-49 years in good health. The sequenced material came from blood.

The CDR3 loop is CASSQNSGGTSEQYF. The CDR3 DNA is TGCGCCAGCAGCCAAAATAGCGGGGGGACTTCAGAGCAGTATTTT. The chain combines TRBV4-3 with TRBJ2-3; TRBD2 matches 10 bases. This CDR3 comprises 15 residues. V gave up 2 bases and J gave up 11 bases; unmatched junction bases: 10. Germline V gene sequence: CDR1 LGHNA, CDR2 YSLEER.